A selection of T cell receptor beta chains follows, all from one sample in a study of cytomegalovirus exposure and HLA in healthy donors. The repertoire was sequenced with immunoSEQ multiplex PCR; TCRdb's copy has only in-frame clones and lacks some. This listing includes 200,000 to 250,000 clones. The specimen sequenced was PBMCs. The source of these receptors is a woman aged 25 to 45 in good health and CMV-seropositive. The CDR3 runs from the conserved cysteine through the conserved F or W.

J gene | V gene | CDR3 protein
TRBJ1-2 | TRBV27 | CASSLSTGSYGYTF
TRBJ1-6 | TRBV25-1 | CASSDRQYNSPLHF
TRBJ1-6 | TRBV5-6 | CASTAGQLNSPLHF
TRBJ2-1 | TRBV10-1 | CASSAGTSGKNEQFF
TRBJ2-7 | TRBV14 | CASSQDAGGISYEQYF
TRBJ1-4 | TRBV19 | CASRLQGGNEKLFF
TRBJ2-6 | TRBV30 | CAWRKTGTGANVLTF
TRBJ2-7 | TRBV30 | CAHAHSSYEQYF
TRBJ2-7 | TRBV6-1 | CASSHPGTVTYEQYF
TRBJ1-1 | TRBV18 | CASSLNRFGTEAFF
TRBJ1-5 | TRBV10-3 | CASQSGGNQPQHF
TRBJ2-3 | TRBV10-3 | CAISRSQGLAEADTQYF
TRBJ2-5 | TRBV5-1 | CASSKTGGRQETQYF
TRBJ1-2 | TRBV4-1 | CASSQGDRVYGYTF
TRBJ2-7 | TRBV18 | CASSPGTAPAYEQYF
TRBJ2-3 | TRBV5-1 | CASSPGTGEDTQYF
TRBJ1-1 | TRBV25-1 | CASSEYFLPGGGSEAFF
TRBJ1-1 | TRBV18 | CASSLPGGQEAFF
TRBJ1-4 | TRBV2 | CASSPQGAGAKLFF
TRBJ2-2 | TRBV19 | CASSITGGTRPFGELFF
TRBJ1-4 | TRBV5-6 | CASSGGQGNEKLFF
TRBJ2-5 | TRBV29-1 | CSVAQRTGDRTQYF
TRBJ2-7 | TRBV4-1 | CASSQSSSSTYEQYF
TRBJ1-1 | TRBV19 | CAGKTAGNTEAFF
TRBJ2-3 | TRBV29-1 | CSVDVSGSEDTQYF
TRBJ2-3 | TRBV7-9 | CASSLGGGGFRDTQYF
TRBJ1-2 | TRBV6-1 | CASSARDRDGYTF
TRBJ1-1 | TRBV28 | CASAREGLNTEAFF
TRBJ1-6 | TRBV4-1 | CASSRQGVGAGNSPLHF
TRBJ1-3 | TRBV29-1 | CSARTFSGNTIYF
TRBJ1-2 | TRBV12-5 | CASGLVPEGSGYTF
TRBJ2-3 | TRBV11-3 | CASSSGLAGGPDTQYF
TRBJ1-1 | TRBV6-6 | CASSSNRGTEAFF
TRBJ2-1 | TRBV14 | CASSRFANPEATNRLAGMVHEQFF
TRBJ1-2 | TRBV28 | CASSLDVAGIYGYTF
TRBJ2-1 | TRBV4-1 | CASSQDGGAYNEQFF
TRBJ2-7 | TRBV4-3 | CASSQSLGPGYEQYF
TRBJ2-1 | TRBV12-2 | CASRLARDLGGEEYNEQFF
TRBJ1-6 | TRBV9 | CASSVGPSAYNSPLHF
TRBJ2-7 | TRBV19 | CASSPTGGTYEQYF
TRBJ1-5 | TRBV5-8 | CASSFQKNQPQHF
TRBJ2-7 | TRBV18 | CASSPSGGQGAYEQYF
TRBJ1-1 | TRBV4-1 | CASSQTGTGGRAFF
TRBJ1-1 | TRBV7-2 | CASSSLFSPGTEAFF
TRBJ2-7 | TRBV14 | CASRPAIGGRGQYF
TRBJ1-5 | TRBV19 | CASTLKHQGADQPQHF
TRBJ1-2 | TRBV7-2 | CASSLARLRGYTF